This T cell receptor beta chain was identified in a study of blood T cells in healthy people across ages. At the level of the study: Template switching captured about one barcoded beta molecule per two T cells.

A sample-barcoded 5' primer and a J-beta primer mix were used in a second PCR of about 6 to 12 cycles. Researchers report that a template-switch adaptor with 12 random nucleotides tagged each cDNA molecule. Every individual sample yielded 3 million or more paired-end reads (each containing CDR3). From the 5' RACE reads, TCRdb called clonotypes with MiXCR, one entry per CDR3 protein. The table shows more than 500,000 distinct CDR3 sequences, with 27% occurring only once. Germline CDR1 SQVTM, CDR2 ANQGSEA. The CDR3 is 14 amino acids. Trimming stripped 4 bases from V and 2 bases from J, with 11 bases between.

The sample comprised blood. The clonotype was recovered from an older woman in good health. The chain has TRBV29-1 and TRBJ1-4; D unclear. The CDR3 protein is CSVVGGRTNEKLFF. CDR3 DNA: TGCAGCGTTGTCGGTGGCAGGACTAATGAAAAACTGTTTTTT.